The clone carrying this T cell receptor (beta chain) was observed at least ten times. Its antigen is undetermined. Trimming pared 6 bases from V and 4 bases from J, leaving 7 bases between. Germline assignment: CDR1 MNHEY and CDR2 SMNVEV (reference sequence). The CDR3 loop spans 12 amino acids. This record comes from a study of T cell repertoires in cytomegalovirus infection. Regarding the study as a whole: Ex vivo, HLA-C-restricted CMV-specific TCR beta clonotypes prevailed over the rest of the response.

TCRdb reanalysed the reads using MiXCR and keeps one entry per CDR3 protein. Seen here are 60,000 to 75,000 distinct CDR3 sequences, just under 4% observed once, and the top ten hold 22%. The J gene is TRBJ2-1, the V gene TRBV27; D not resolved. This TCR was sampled from a human donor in good health (CMV status not recorded). Some clones in this sample may be carry-over from other donors' samples. The specimen sequenced was PBMCs. CDR3 sequence reads: CASRTSYNEQFF. DNA of the CDR3: TGTGCCAGCAGGACTTCTTACAATGAGCAGTTCTTC.